A selection of T cell receptor beta chains follows, all from one sample in a study of identical twins. TCRdb fed the 5' RACE reads into MiXCR, producing one record per CDR3 protein. The sample holds 650,000 to 800,000 distinct CDR3 sequences, over 8.5% seen once. These sequences were also reported in another study, on yellow fever vaccine responses in identical twins.

Sequencing was performed on PBMCs. The receptor set was obtained from a woman aged 18 to 35 in good health. Each CDR3 is given with its conserved first and last residue. D genes are given only for firm matches. Not all rows give a size; the values are once, few, many and, for expanded clones, a class.

>15|TRBV28|few|TRBJ1-1|NA
TGTGCCAGCAGTCCCATACGGGGAACGAACACTGAAGCTTTCTTT
CASSPIRGTNTEAFF
>15|TRBV6-1|NA|TRBJ2-6|NA
TGTGCCAGCACCCCGGAGGTCAAGGGGGCCAACGTCCTGACTTTC
CASTPEVKGANVLTF
>13|TRBV7-8|many|TRBJ2-7|NA
TGTGCCAGCAGCTTTGCAGGGACCCACGAGCAGTACTTC
CASSFAGTHEQYF
>13|TRBV7-2|many|TRBJ2-7|NA
TGTGCCAGCAGCTTTGCCTCGCTCTACGAGCAGTACTTC
CASSFASLYEQYF
>13|TRBV29-1|many|TRBJ1-1|NA
TGCAGCGTTGAAGAGTTGGGGAACACTGAAGCTTTCTTT
CSVEELGNTEAFF
>15|TRBV4-1|NA|TRBJ2-1|TRBD2
TGCGCCAGCAGCGATGGCAGCGGGGGGAGGTCTGAGCAGTTCTTC
CASSDGSGGRSEQFF
>14|TRBV20-1|NA|TRBJ2-1|TRBD2
TGCAGTGCTAGAGCCGGGGGGTTGCACGATGAGCAGTTCTTC
CSARAGGLHDEQFF
>16|TRBV6-5|few|TRBJ2-1|NA
TGTGCCAGCAGTTACTCGATAGGGACGCAGAGCGATGAGCAGTTCTTC
CASSYSIGTQSDEQFF
>12|TRBV20-1|few|TRBJ2-7|NA
TGCAGTGCTGCGACCCCAACCTACGAGCAGTACTTC
CSAATPTYEQYF
>17|TRBV20-1|NA|TRBJ2-3|TRBD2
TGCAGTGCTAGGGGGCGAGCGGGAGAGGTGGGGCCAGATACGCAGTATTTT
CSARGRAGEVGPDTQYF
>17|TRBV4-1|NA|TRBJ2-3|TRBD2
TGCGCCAGCAGCCCCTGGGGTGCGGGAGATAGCACAGATACGCAGTATTTT
CASSPWGAGDSTDTQYF
>14|TRBV19|NA|TRBJ2-1|NA
TGTGCCAGCCGAGACAGCCTATCCTACAATGAGCAGTTCTTC
CASRDSLSYNEQFF
>14|TRBV28|many|TRBJ2-5|TRBD1
TGTGCCAGCAGTGTACAGGGGGCAGCAGAGACCCAGTACTTC
CASSVQGAAETQYF
>14|TRBV30|few|TRBJ2-1|TRBD2
TGTGCCTGCACTAGCGGGAGTTTCTACAATGAGCAGTTCTTC
CACTSGSFYNEQFF
>14|TRBV5-5|few|TRBJ2-7|NA
TGTGCCAGCAGCTTTGGCGGGACAGTCTACGAGCAGTACTTC
CASSFGGTVYEQYF
>16|TRBV10-3|NA|TRBJ2-7|NA
TGTGCCATCAGTGAGCGCTCTGGGACGGGATCCTACGAGCAGTACTTC
CAISERSGTGSYEQYF
>15|TRBV29-1|NA|TRBJ1-5|NA
TGCAGCGTTGAAGAGAGACAGATTAGCAATCAGCCCCAGCATTTT
CSVEERQISNQPQHF
>17|TRBV20-1|many|TRBJ1-2|TRBD1
TGCAGTGCTAGGGTGACCAGGGGGCTATCGCTCAACTATGGCTACACCTTC
CSARVTRGLSLNYGYTF
>16|TRBV5-1|NA|TRBJ2-7|TRBD2
TGCGCCAGCAGCCTGAACGGGAGGGGACGCGGCGACGAGCAGTACTTC
CASSLNGRGRGDEQYF
>12|TRBV7-9|NA|TRBJ1-2|NA
TGTGCCAGCAGAAGGGACGTTTATGGCTACACCTTC
CASRRDVYGYTF
>18|TRBV11-1|NA|TRBJ2-3|NA
TGTGCCAGCAGCTCCGAAGGAGGGGGGGCGCTTATCTGGGATACGCAGTATTTT
CASSSEGGGALIWDTQYF
>15|TRBV7-2|few|TRBJ1-3|NA
TGTGCCAGCAGCATGGACAGTTACTCTGGAAACACCATATATTTT
CASSMDSYSGNTIYF
>15|TRBV21-1|NA|TRBJ2-5|NA
TGTGCCAGCAGCTCCCGAGGCGCGGAGAAAGAGACCCAGTACTTC
CASSSRGAEKETQYF
>14|TRBV29-1|NA|TRBJ2-3|NA
TGCAGCGTTGTCGGCATAGTTAGCACAGATACGCAGTATTTT
CSVVGIVSTDTQYF
>15|TRBV4-3|few|TRBJ2-1|TRBD2
TGCGCCAGCAGCCTGACGACTAGCGCTTACAATGAGCAGTTCTTC
CASSLTTSAYNEQFF
>15|TRBV28|many|TRBJ2-1|TRBD2
TGTGCCAGCAGTTTAATAGCGGGGCTATACAATGAGCAGTTCTTC
CASSLIAGLYNEQFF
>12|TRBV24-1|NA|TRBJ2-3|NA
TGTGCCACCAGTACGACTGAGGATACGCAGTATTTT
CATSTTEDTQYF
>15|TRBV5-1|many|TRBJ2-6|NA
TGTGCCAGCAGTTTTGGGGGATCCGGGGCCAACGTCCTGACTTTC
CASSFGGSGANVLTF
>15|TRBV5-1|many|TRBJ2-3|NA
TGTGCCAGCAGCTTGGAGGGAGGCGGCACAGATACGCAGTATTTT
CASSLEGGGTDTQYF
>16|TRBV7-9|NA|TRBJ2-3|TRBD2
TGTGCCAGCAGCTCCGGGGGGACTAGCATCACAGATACGCAGTATTTT
CASSSGGTSITDTQYF
>16|TRBV6-5|NA|TRBJ2-7|NA
TGTGCCAGCAGCTATAGAGGGGGGCGCCTCTCCTACGAGCAGTACTTC
CASSYRGGRLSYEQYF
>16|TRBV10-3|many|TRBJ2-5|TRBD1
TGTGCCATCAGCCCCTCCGTAGGGGGCGCAGGGGAGACCCAGTACTTC
CAISPSVGGAGETQYF
>18|TRBV11-1|NA|TRBJ2-1|TRBD2
TGTGCCAGCAGCCCTAACCCCGGGACTAGCGGTTCCTACAATGAGCAGTTCTTC
CASSPNPGTSGSYNEQFF
>15|TRBV12-3/TRBV12-4|few|TRBJ2-2|TRBD1
TGTGCCAGCAGCCGAACAGGGGGCGGGGGCGGGGAGCTGTTTTTT
CASSRTGGGGGELFF